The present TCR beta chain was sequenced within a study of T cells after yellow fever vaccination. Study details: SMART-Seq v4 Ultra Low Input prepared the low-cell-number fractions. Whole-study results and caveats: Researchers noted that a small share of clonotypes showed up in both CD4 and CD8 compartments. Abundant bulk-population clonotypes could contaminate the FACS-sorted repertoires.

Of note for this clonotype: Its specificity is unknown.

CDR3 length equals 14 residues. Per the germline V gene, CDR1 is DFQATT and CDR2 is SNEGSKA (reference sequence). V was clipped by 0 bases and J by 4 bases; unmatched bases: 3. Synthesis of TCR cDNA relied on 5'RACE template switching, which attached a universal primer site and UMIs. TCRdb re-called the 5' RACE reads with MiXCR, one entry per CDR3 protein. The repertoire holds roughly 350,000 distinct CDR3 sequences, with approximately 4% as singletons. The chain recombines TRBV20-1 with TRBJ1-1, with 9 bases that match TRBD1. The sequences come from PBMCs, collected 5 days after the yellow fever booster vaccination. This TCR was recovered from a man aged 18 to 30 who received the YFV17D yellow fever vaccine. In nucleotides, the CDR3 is TGCAGTGCTAGAGAAAGGACAGGGGCCACTGAAGCTTTCTTT. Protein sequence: CSARERTGATEAFF.